This T cell receptor beta chain was obtained from a study of blood T cell repertoires in COVID-19. About the research overall: Some COVID-19 samples were acute and others convalescent; all came from the United States, Italy and Spain. The cDNA or gDNA used as material had been derived from T cells, B-cell-depleted T cells, or PBMCs.

In the study's own analysis: Nucleated cell number was recorded as an estimate derived from reference gene primer amplification. The method was immunoSEQ multiplex PCR; TCRdb's version includes in-frame clones alone and lacks a portion of them. Clone size and V and J calls were adopted from that table, with D and trimming inferred from the DNA. The data show roughly 230,000 clones, approximately 80% seen once. This clone was detected once. The ends were cut back, 2 bases at V and 0 bases at J, with 4 bases in the middle. This CDR3 contains 13 residues. The sequencing sample was made of peripheral blood. The chain carries TRBV12-3 or TRBV12-4 and TRBJ1-1, with no clear D. The receptor was derived from a man between 40 and 49 years old with acute or convalescent COVID-19. DNA of the CDR3: TGTGCCAGCAGTTTATTATTGAACACTGAAGCTTTCTTT. It is translated as CASSLLLNTEAFF.